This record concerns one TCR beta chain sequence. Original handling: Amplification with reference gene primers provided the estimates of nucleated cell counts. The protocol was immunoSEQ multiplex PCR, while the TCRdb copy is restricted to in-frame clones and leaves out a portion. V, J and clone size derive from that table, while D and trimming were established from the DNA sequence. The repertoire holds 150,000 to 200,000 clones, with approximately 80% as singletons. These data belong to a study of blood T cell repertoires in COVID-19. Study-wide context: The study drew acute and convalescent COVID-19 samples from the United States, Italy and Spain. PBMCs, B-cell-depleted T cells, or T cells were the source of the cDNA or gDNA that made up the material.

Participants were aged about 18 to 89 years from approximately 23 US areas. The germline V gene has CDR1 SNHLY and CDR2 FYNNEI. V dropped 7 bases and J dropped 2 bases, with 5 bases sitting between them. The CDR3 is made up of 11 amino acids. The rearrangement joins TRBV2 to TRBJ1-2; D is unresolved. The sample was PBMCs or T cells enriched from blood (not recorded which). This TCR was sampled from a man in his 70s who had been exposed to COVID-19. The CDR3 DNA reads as TGTGCCAGCAACTTCAACTATGGCTACACCTTC. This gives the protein CASNFNYGYTF. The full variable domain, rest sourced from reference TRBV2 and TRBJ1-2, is EPEVTQTPSHQVTQMGQEVILRCVPISNHLYFYWYRQILGQKVEFLVSFYNNEISEKSEIFDDQFSVERPDGSNFTLKIRSTKLEDSAMYFCASNFNYGYTFGSGTRLTVV.